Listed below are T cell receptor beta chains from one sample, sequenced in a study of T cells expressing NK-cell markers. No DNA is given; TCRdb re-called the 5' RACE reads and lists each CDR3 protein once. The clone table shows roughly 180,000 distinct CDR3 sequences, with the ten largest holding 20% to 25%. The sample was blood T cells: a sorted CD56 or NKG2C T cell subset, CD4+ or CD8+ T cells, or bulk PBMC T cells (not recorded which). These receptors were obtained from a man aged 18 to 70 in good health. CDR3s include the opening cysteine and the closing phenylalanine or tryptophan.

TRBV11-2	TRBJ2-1	CASSPTSVWGSYNEQFF
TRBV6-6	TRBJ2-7	CASSYSLWEQYF
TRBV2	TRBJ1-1	CASSGTGGLTEAFF
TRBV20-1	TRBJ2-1	CSVTGLDIWNEQFF
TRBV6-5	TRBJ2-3	CASSYASGGQVDTQYF
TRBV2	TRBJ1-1	CASSESVRTEAFF
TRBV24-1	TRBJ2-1	CATSDLAGNNYNEQFF
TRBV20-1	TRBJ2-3	CSATLLAGGSTDTQYF
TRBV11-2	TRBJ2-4	CASSFDVGVNIQYF
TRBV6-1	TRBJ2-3	CASSDYDTDTQYF
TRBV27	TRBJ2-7	CASSLIVGTSASYEQYF
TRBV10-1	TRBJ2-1	CASSEPGPLAPEQFF
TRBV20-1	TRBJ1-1	CSAREGGRVTEAFF
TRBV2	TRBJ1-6	CASSAARAGNSPLHF
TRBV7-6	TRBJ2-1	CASSPSGDSYNEQFF
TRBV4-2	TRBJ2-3	CASSQDRFVTRTDTQYF
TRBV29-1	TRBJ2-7	CSVEVAGGAYEQYF
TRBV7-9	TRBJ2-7	CASSLEAGNEQYF
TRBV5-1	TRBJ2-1	CASGRDSSYNEQFF
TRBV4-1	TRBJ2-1	CASSQAASGGAGEQFF
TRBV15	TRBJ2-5	CATSTTGAGGPGETQYF
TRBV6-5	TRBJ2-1	CASSYSYWGSGSYNEQFF
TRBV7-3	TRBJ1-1	CASSLTGRGTEAFF
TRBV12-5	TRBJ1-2	CASGPQTGDGYTF
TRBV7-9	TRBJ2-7	CASSLGLESSYEQYF
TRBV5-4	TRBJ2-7	CASSLAPGWGYEQYF
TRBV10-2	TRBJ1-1	CASIDSMNTEAFF